This is a list of T cell receptor beta chains from one sample in a study of human T cells and chemical hapten exposure. One entry per CDR3 protein, called by TCRdb with MiXCR from the RACE reads. The sample has about 93,000 distinct CDR3 sequences, 8.5% seen once. This specimen was whole blood, taken in connection with sensitization to the hapten diphenylcyclopropenone (DPC). These receptors were obtained from a man in his forties or fifties with alopecia areata. Some clones in this sample may be carry-over from other donors' samples. Each CDR3 is given with its conserved first and last residue. D genes are given only for firm matches. The listing skips clone size in some rows; elsewhere it reads once, few, many or a size class.

>TRBD1|TRBV28|many|TRBJ2-7
CASSGRRGTGGAVREQYF
TGTGCCAGCAGCGGGCGTCGCGGGACAGGGGGCGCGGTCAGGGAGCAGTACTTC
>-|TRBV27|few|TRBJ1-2
CASSSRAGGYTF
TGTGCCAGCAGTTCCAGGGCGGGTGGCTACACCTTC
>-|TRBV29-1|-|TRBJ2-4
CSVVGSKNIQYF
TGCAGCGTTGTAGGATCCAAAAACATTCAGTACTTC
>TRBD2|TRBV7-2|many|TRBJ2-5
CASSVTSGQETQYF
TGTGCCAGCAGCGTCACTAGCGGACAAGAGACCCAGTACTTC
>-|TRBV13|-|TRBJ2-5
CASSLASGTQYF
TGTGCCAGCAGCTTGGCGAGCGGGACCCAGTACTTC
>TRBD2|TRBV9|-|TRBJ2-1
CASSVLGTSSYNEQFF
TGTGCCAGCAGCGTACTAGGGACTAGCTCCTACAATGAGCAGTTCTTC
>TRBD2|TRBV7-4|-|TRBJ2-7
CASSPTSGPTYEQYF
TGTGCCAGCAGCCCAACTAGCGGGCCGACCTACGAGCAGTACTTC
>TRBD1|TRBV12-3/TRBV12-4|few|TRBJ2-5
CASSSSVGQENQETQYF
TGTGCCAGCAGTTCTAGCGTGGGACAGGAAAACCAAGAGACCCAGTACTTC
>-|TRBV2|many|TRBJ2-2
CASVSGELFF
TGTGCCAGTGTGAGCGGGGAGCTGTTTTTT
>-|TRBV7-2|-|TRBJ2-6
CASSPAGTGANVLTF
TGTGCCAGCAGCCCCGCCGGGACTGGGGCCAACGTCCTGACTTTC
>-|TRBV7-2|many|TRBJ2-3
CASSFQTLSSTDTQYF
TGTGCCAGCAGCTTCCAGACCCTATCTAGCACAGATACGCAGTATTTT
>-|TRBV28|many|TRBJ2-7
CASSFEGEGYEQYF
TGTGCCAGCAGTTTCGAGGGGGAGGGGTACGAGCAGTACTTC
>TRBD1|TRBV29-1|many|TRBJ1-5
CSGSTGGNQPQHF
TGCAGCGGTTCGACAGGGGGCAATCAGCCCCAGCATTTT
>TRBD2|TRBV6-1|many|TRBJ2-3
CASSGKTGRADTQYF
TGTGCCAGCAGTGGGAAGACGGGGAGGGCAGATACGCAGTATTTT
>TRBD1|TRBV29-1|few|TRBJ2-6
CSVRQGAQTGANVLTF
TGCAGCGTTCGACAGGGGGCGCAAACTGGGGCCAACGTCCTGACTTTC
>-|TRBV12-3/TRBV12-4|-|TRBJ2-3
CASTNVGQPTDTQYF
TGTGCCAGCACTAACGTAGGCCAACCCACAGATACGCAGTATTTT
>-|TRBV5-4|-|TRBJ1-2
CASSLDRGFGYTF
TGTGCCAGCAGCTTGGATCGGGGTTTCGGCTACACCTTC
>-|TRBV28|few|TRBJ2-1
CASSFLQKGEQFF
TGTGCCAGCAGTTTCCTCCAGAAAGGTGAGCAGTTCTTC
>-|TRBV2|few|TRBJ2-3
CASLPGEADTQYF
TGTGCCAGCCTCCCTGGGGAGGCAGATACGCAGTATTTT
>-|TRBV7-9|few|TRBJ2-7
CASSLAQTLKGEQYF
TGTGCCAGCAGCTTAGCGCAGACCCTAAAGGGCGAGCAGTACTTC
>-|TRBV3-1|many|TRBJ1-5
CASSQCRDTRPPQHF
TGTGCCAGCAGCCAGTGCCGGGACACCCGCCCGCCCCAGCATTTT
>TRBD2|TRBV6-6|-|TRBJ2-1
CASSRGGVRDNEQFF
TGTGCCAGCAGCCGCGGGGGGGTTCGGGACAATGAGCAGTTCTTC
>-|TRBV20-1|many|TRBJ1-4
CSAWRGAGEKLFF
TGCAGTGCCTGGAGGGGGGCGGGAGAAAAACTGTTTTTT
>-|TRBV6-5|-|TRBJ1-6
CASAWSTEAPLHF
TGTGCCAGTGCATGGAGTACTGAAGCACCCCTACACTTT
>TRBD1|TRBV4-3|many|TRBJ2-6
CASSQDSGGGANVLTF
TGCGCCAGCAGCCAAGATTCAGGGGGTGGGGCCAACGTCCTGACTTTC
>-|TRBV9|-|TRBJ2-2
CASRKVADGAGELFF
TGTGCCAGCAGGAAGGTAGCTGACGGCGCCGGGGAGCTGTTTTTT
>TRBD2|TRBV5-1|few|TRBJ2-3
CASSSGLAGGDTQYF
TGCGCCAGCAGCTCCGGACTAGCGGGAGGAGATACGCAGTATTTT
>-|TRBV21-1|many|TRBJ1-1
CASSKLWGGFCPRF
TGTGCCAGCAGCAAGCTGTGGGGGGGGTTTTGTCCCCGCTTT
>-|TRBV7-7|many|TRBJ2-5
CASSQTGIAETQYF
TGTGCTAGCAGCCAAACAGGGATCGCAGAGACCCAGTACTTC
>TRBD1|TRBV29-1|many|TRBJ2-5
CSVEQRWDRGRETQYF
TGCAGCGTTGAGCAGAGGTGGGACAGGGGGCGAGAGACCCAGTACTTC
>-|TRBV7-2|many|TRBJ2-2
CASSLEPPPVGELFF
TGTGCCAGCAGCTTAGAACCACCTCCAGTCGGGGAGCTGTTTTTT
>TRBD1|TRBV19|few|TRBJ1-1
CASSKAGGHNTEAFF
TGTGCCAGTAGTAAAGCAGGGGGCCACAACACTGAAGCTTTCTTT
>-|TRBV11-2|many|TRBJ1-6
CASSPLRRADNSPLHF
TGTGCCAGCAGCCCCCTCCGGAGGGCTGATAATTCACCCCTCCACTTT
>-|TRBV25-1|few|TRBJ2-1
CASSEYQADNEQFF
TGTGCCAGCAGTGAATACCAGGCCGACAATGAGCAGTTCTTC